This T cell receptor (beta chain) is from a study of blood T cell repertoires in COVID-19. Background on the study: T cells, B-cell-depleted T cells, or PBMCs provided the cDNA or gDNA that served as material.

Profiled with immunoSEQ multiplex PCR; TCRdb holds only in-frame clones, not every one. Of approximately 350,000 clones listed, around four fifths are singletons. Germline V gene data show CDR1 as LNHDA and CDR2 as SQIVND (reference sequence). This CDR3 contains 16 residues. The germline V and J ends were trimmed by 5 bases and 3 bases, with 20 bases remaining between them. This chain joins TRBV19 and TRBJ2-7; possible D gene TRBD2, 6 bases. The material sequenced was PBMCs or T cells enriched from blood (not recorded which). The source of this sequence is a woman aged 45-65 years who had recovered from COVID-19. This CDR3 is CASSQSLEGGLYEQYF. CDR3 sequence (DNA): TGTGCCAGTAGTCAATCCTTGGAGGGAGGACTCTACGAGCAGTACTTC. The variable domain in full, with the rest retrieved from reference TRBV19 and TRBJ2-7, is DGGITQSPKYLFRKEGQNVTLSCEQNLNHDAMYWYRQDPGQGLRLIYYSQIVNDFQKGDIAEGYSVSREKKESFPLTVTSAQKNPTAFYLCASSQSLEGGLYEQYFGPGTRLTVT.